This T cell receptor (beta chain) was sequenced for a study of Ad26.COV2.S vaccination and SARS-CoV-2 variants. For the study at large: Donor was one of the participants in the Ad26.COV2.S arm of the COV1001 trial. Intramuscular Ad26.COV2.S at 5x10^10 or 1x10^11 viral particles.

Treatment noted: about 20 received Ad26.COV2.S at low or high dose, single or two shots; several received placebo; per-sample allocation not given. Samples analyzed were those drawn on day 63 after the first vaccine or placebo injection. This CDR3 is built from 12 residues. Germline CDR1 SEHNR, CDR2 FQNEAQ (reference sequence). Trimming took 1 base from V and 5 from J, leaving 6 bases between them. The assay was immunoSEQ multiplex PCR, and TCRdb's table has in-frame clones only and misses some. The sample has 300,000 to 400,000 clones, about 86% seen once. This TCR was recovered from a person between 18 and 59 years old who received the Ad26.COV2.S COVID-19 vaccine or a placebo. The chain uses TRBV7-9 and TRBJ2-7; D is perhaps TRBD1 or TRBD2 (5 bases each). Sample: peripheral blood, taken in a trial of Ad26.COV2.S vaccine versus placebo. The chain's CDR3 is CASSLGGDEQYF. The CDR3 DNA sequence: TGTGCCAGCAGCTTAGGAGGGGACGAGCAGTACTTC.